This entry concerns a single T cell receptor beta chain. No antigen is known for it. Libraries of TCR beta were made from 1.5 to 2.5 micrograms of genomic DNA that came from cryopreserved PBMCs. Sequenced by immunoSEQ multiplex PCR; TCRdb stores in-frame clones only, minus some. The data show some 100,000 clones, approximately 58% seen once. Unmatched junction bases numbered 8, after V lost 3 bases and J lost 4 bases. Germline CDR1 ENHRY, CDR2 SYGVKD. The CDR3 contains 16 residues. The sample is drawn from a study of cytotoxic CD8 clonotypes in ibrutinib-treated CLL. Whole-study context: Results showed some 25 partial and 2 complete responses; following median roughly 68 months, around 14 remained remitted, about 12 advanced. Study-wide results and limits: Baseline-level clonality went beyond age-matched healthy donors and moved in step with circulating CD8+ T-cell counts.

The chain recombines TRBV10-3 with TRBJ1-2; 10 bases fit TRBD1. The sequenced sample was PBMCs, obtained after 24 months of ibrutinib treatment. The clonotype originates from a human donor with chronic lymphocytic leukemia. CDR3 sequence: CAISDGGQGIAYGYTF. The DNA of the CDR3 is TGTGCCATCAGTGATGGGGGACAGGGGATCGCCTATGGCTACACCTTC.